This T cell receptor beta chain was sequenced during a study of Graves' ophthalmopathy and Graves' hyperthyroidism (dated by TCRdb to the late 2010s). Regarding the research as a whole: Peripheral blood was collected at initial diagnosis, prior to any treatment. A discovery set of 95 to 100 patients (around 45 ophthalmopathy, 55 to 60 stable hyperthyroidism) was enrolled to explore V-J signatures distinguishing ophthalmopathy from hyperthyroidism. After sampling, hyperthyroidism patients received methimazole starting at 30 mg daily, and ophthalmopathy patients received high-dose intravenous methylprednisolone. T-cell repertoires of thyroid tissue and blood were compared in 5 or 6 hyperthyroidism patients. TCR beta repertoire signatures were used to distinguish Graves' ophthalmopathy from Graves' hyperthyroidism and to predict progression to ophthalmopathy. An independent validation cohort was composed of 18 hyperthyroidism patients and around 16 patients who later progressed from hyperthyroidism to ophthalmopathy. In total, 135 blood samples were TCR-sequenced: 40 to 45 ophthalmopathy, approximately 80 hyperthyroidism and some 17 hyperthyroidism-to-ophthalmopathy patients.

This clonotype was recorded at least ten times. Its target antigen remains unknown. There are no base qualities to consult, and no much larger clone falls within one base. Study-wide findings and limitations: Ophthalmopathy was separated from stable hyperthyroidism by the 13-signature model with just under 90% sensitivity and 81.08% specificity in cross-validation and with 80%/75% in the test set. In validation, the model predicted ophthalmopathy progression with 55% to 71% sensitivity and about 77% specificity; approximately 12 predicted patients were CT-confirmed with GO in a median of about 6.2 months. Most of the expanded thyroid clonotypes with a frequency above 0.001 were also detected in blood, and it was suggested that the thyroid immune response may be reflected by blood repertoires. Sample size was not statistically predetermined, and group allocation was not concealed from the investigators.

CDR1 is given as SGHTA and CDR2 as FQGTGA, both from the germline V gene. The CDR3, cysteine through phenylalanine, is 13 amino acids long. The CDR3 DNA has 39 bases and is translated from base 1. V is trimmed back by 5 bases and J by 7 bases, and the junction contains 6 bases that no gene match accounts for. For repertoire sequencing, TCR beta CDR3 regions were amplified from RNA transcripts. HTBI primers and the Qiagen OneStep RT-PCR kit were used in a first-round RT-PCR, which was followed by a second-round multiplex PCR, size selection and purification. Libraries were sequenced paired-end with 100 bp reads on an Illumina HiSeq2000. Regarding the original processing steps: SOAPnuke was used for read processing, and reads with adapters, uncalled bases, a mean Phred below 15, or no exact constant-primer or identifier match were discarded. High-quality paired reads were merged with COPE v1.2.5. Clonotypes were defined as unique nucleotide sequences and were aligned to IMGT TRB V, D and J references using MiTCR v1.1. Analysis was restricted to V-J combinations with a frequency above 0.0001, which covered roughly 99% of repertoires. For each V-J combination, a TCR clonal expansion and chaos score was defined as F50 clonal expansion divided by the chaos observed in the TCRdist matrix. Features were reduced by Welch's t-statistics and random forest to 10 to 15 V-J combinations, which fed a naive Bayes classifier. The similarity between thyroid and blood repertoires was quantified using the Morisita-Horn index. The raw public data were reprocessed by TCRdb itself: fastp quality trimming at Q25, MiXCR clonotype calling, in-frame beta chains only. A single entry per CDR3 protein holds the most common genes and DNA from its merged rows. What appears here as the V and J calls and clone size reflects TCRdb's work, not the paper's. This sample comprises about 700,000 distinct CDR3 sequences, 40% of them detected only once. In total, the top ten clones hold roughly 45% of the sample.

Ophthalmopathy patients were characterized by moderately to severely active disease, a Clinical Activity Score of at least 3, a NOSPECS grade of at least 4, and a disease duration under 3 months. Patients with other autoimmune diseases, uncontrolled infections, pregnancy or lactation were excluded from the study. Clinical symptoms, serum thyroxine, TRAb, thyroid ultrasound and orbital computed tomography formed the basis of the diagnosis. PBMCs were isolated from 7.5 to 10 ml of fresh peripheral blood by Ficoll-Paque density gradient centrifugation. Trizol reagent was used to extract the total RNA, and its quality was then checked on an Agilent 2100 Bioanalyzer.

The receptor's source is an adult man with Graves' ophthalmopathy. The sequence joins TRBV7-3 to TRBJ2-7, with TRBD1 identical over 9 junction bases. Material for sequencing was peripheral blood. Here the CDR3 is given as CASSPGTGLEQYF. At the DNA level, the sequence is TGTGCCAGCAGCCCCGGGACAGGGCTTGAGCAGTACTTC. Outside the CDR3, residues come from the reference TRBV7-3 and TRBJ2-7 proteins, so the full variable domain is: GAGVSQTPSNKVTEKGKYVELRCDPISGHTALYWYRQSLGQGPEFLIYFQGTGAADDSGLPNDRFFAVRPEGSVSTLKIQRTERGDSAVYLCASSPGTGLEQYFGPGTRLTVT.